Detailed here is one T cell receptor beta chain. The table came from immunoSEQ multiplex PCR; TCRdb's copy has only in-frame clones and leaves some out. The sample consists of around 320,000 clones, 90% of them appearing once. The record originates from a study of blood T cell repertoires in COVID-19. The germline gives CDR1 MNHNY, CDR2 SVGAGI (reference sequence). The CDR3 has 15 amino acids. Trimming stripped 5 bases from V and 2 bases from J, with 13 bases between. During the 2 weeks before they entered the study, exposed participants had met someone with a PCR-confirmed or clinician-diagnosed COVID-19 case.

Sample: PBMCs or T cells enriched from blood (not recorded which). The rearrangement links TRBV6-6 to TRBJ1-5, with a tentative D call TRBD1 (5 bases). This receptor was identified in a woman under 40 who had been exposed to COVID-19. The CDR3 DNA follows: TGTGCCAGCAGTCCCCCGGGGGGAGGCAATCAGCCCCAGCATTTT. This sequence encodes CASSPPGGGNQPQHF.